Listed below are T cell receptor beta chains from one sample, sequenced in a study of blood T cells in healthy people across ages. TCRdb reprocessed the 5' RACE reads with MiXCR, giving one entry per CDR3 protein. The table has 700,000 or so distinct CDR3 sequences, 40% to 45% seen once. Sequencing was done on a sample of blood. The receptors stem from a man older than 75 in good health. Both conserved end residues are trimmed from each CDR3.

v_gene	j_gene	CDR3aa
TRBV20-1	TRBJ2-1	SARDLGLYNEQF
TRBV6-5	TRBJ2-3	ASSWGGGASDTQY
TRBV7-3	TRBJ2-3	ASSLSRGLAGGGGTDTQY
TRBV4-3	TRBJ2-7	ASSGGLAGDYEQY
TRBV28	TRBJ2-5	ASSVGLFRETQY
TRBV6-2/TRBV6-3	TRBJ2-4	ASSPGASSAALAKNIQY
TRBV20-1	TRBJ1-5	SARATNSNQPQH
TRBV15	TRBJ2-7	ATRDPQSSYEQY
TRBV11-2	TRBJ1-2	ASSPSTGGGYT
TRBV5-5	TRBJ2-7	ASSPRDLPGEQY
TRBV7-2	TRBJ1-5	ASSRDGFSNQPQH
TRBV11-2	TRBJ2-5	ASSLMTSRGETQY
TRBV6-5	TRBJ2-4	ASSYQPSGVKNIQY
TRBV11-1	.	ASRPLAGAYNEQY
TRBV2	TRBJ2-5	ASSEEGGPQETQY
TRBV6-6	TRBJ1-1	ASSGDRVNTEAF
TRBV10-3	.	AISERREGPEQY
TRBV27	TRBJ2-1	ASSPRGSTHGHNEQF
TRBV5-1	TRBJ2-1	ASSTDGNYNEQF
TRBV4-3	TRBJ2-3	ASSQDRDRAQY
TRBV2	TRBJ2-7	ASSALRGQGNEQY
TRBV7-8	TRBJ2-7	ASSLGRGSVEQY
TRBV2	TRBJ1-5	ASVPDRDNQPQH
TRBV20-1	TRBJ2-2	SARSSTGNTGELF
TRBV3-1	TRBJ1-2	ASSPRTLRSSAGYT
TRBV3-1	TRBJ2-1	ASSQRTIGNNEQF
TRBV29-1	TRBJ2-7	SVDTDSYEQY
TRBV7-3	TRBJ2-3	ASSSSGSPTDTQY
TRBV5-4	TRBJ2-3	ASSPQWGRSTDTQY
TRBV14	TRBJ2-5	ASSPGVARLQTQY
TRBV20-1	TRBJ2-3	SAMKGGISADTQY
TRBV10-3	TRBJ2-5	AISGTAQETQY
TRBV20-1	TRBJ1-1	SATDRVGSEAF
TRBV27	TRBJ2-3	ASSVVRESTQY
TRBV20-1	TRBJ2-7	SARQTTGTGGNEQY
TRBV9	TRBJ2-7	ASSAGQGVSYEQY
TRBV6-2/TRBV6-3	TRBJ1-1	ASCRQGTTEAF
TRBV10-3	TRBJ2-3	AISGRGGSHTDTQY
TRBV28	TRBJ2-1	ASSLLPQGEQF
TRBV7-2	TRBJ1-4	ASSLVQGPNEKLF
TRBV12-5	TRBJ2-3	ASGLDPGLAGAADTQY
TRBV4-2	TRBJ1-6	ASRGDRGQDTPLH
TRBV20-1	TRBJ1-4	SAREGIGYEKPF
TRBV30	TRBJ1-1	AYNEIVTEAF
TRBV5-1	TRBJ2-7	ASSLDSGDDEQY
TRBV11-2	TRBJ2-1	ASSLDRTGNRNEQF
TRBV29-1	TRBJ1-1	SVRQQLNTEAF
TRBV5-4	TRBJ1-1	ASSLGPTMNTEAF
TRBV6-2/TRBV6-3	TRBJ2-3	ASRKLAGNTDTQY
TRBV11-3	TRBJ2-5	ASSSRTGGLETQY
TRBV29-1	TRBJ2-1	SVGRLNNEQF
TRBV18	TRBJ1-4	ASSPRRDNEKLF
TRBV7-2	TRBJ2-4	ASSLDRTNIQY
TRBV7-2	TRBJ2-5	ASSLPLALGETQY
TRBV6-1	TRBJ1-1	ASSGLYMNTEAF
TRBV20-1	TRBJ2-1	SATRRAATFHNEQF
TRBV24-1	TRBJ2-1	ATSEASGYNEQF
TRBV11-1	TRBJ1-4	ASSQRQTGPRGATTSEKLF
TRBV7-3	TRBJ2-7	ASSLRGRVREAQY